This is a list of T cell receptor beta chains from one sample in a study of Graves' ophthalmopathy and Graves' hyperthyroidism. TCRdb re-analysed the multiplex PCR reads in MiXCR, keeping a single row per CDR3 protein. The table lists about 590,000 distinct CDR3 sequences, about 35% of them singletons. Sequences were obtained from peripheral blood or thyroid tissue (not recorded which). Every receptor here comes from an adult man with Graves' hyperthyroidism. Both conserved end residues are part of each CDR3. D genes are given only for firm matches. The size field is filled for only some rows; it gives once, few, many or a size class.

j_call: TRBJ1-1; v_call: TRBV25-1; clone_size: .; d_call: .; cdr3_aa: CASSELGSGGNTEAFF; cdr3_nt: TGTGCCAGCAGTGAATTAGGTTCGGGAGGGAACACTGAAGCTTTCTTT
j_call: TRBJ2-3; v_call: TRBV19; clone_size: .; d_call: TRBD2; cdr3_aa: CASNMRIKGGRRSDTQYF; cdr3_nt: TGTGCCAGTAATATGCGGATCAAGGGCGGGAGGAGGTCAGATACGCAGTATTTT
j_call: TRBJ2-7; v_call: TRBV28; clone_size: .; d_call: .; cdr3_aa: CASSLPGSVEQYF; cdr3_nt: TGTGCCAGCAGTTTGCCGGGAAGCGTCGAGCAGTACTTC
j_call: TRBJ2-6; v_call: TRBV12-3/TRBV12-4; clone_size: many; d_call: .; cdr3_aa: CASRDDSGANVLTF; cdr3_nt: TGTGCCAGCAGAGATGACTCTGGGGCCAACGTCCTGACTTTC
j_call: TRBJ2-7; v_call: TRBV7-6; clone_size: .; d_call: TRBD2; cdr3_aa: CARDRTSVSYEQYF; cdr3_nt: TGTGCTAGAGACCGGACTAGCGTCTCCTACGAGCAGTACTTC
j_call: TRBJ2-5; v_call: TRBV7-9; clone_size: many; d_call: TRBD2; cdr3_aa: CASSLQRGPETQYF; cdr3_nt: TGTGCCAGCAGCTTACAGCGGGGCCCAGAGACCCAGTACTTC
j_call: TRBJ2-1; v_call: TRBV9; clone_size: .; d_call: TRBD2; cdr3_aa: CASSSGLAGHEQFF; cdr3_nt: TGTGCCAGCAGCTCAGGACTAGCGGGGCACGAGCAGTTCTTC
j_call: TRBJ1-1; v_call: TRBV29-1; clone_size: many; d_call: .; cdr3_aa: CSVVWDTEAFF; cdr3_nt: TGCAGCGTTGTGTGGGACACTGAAGCTTTCTTT
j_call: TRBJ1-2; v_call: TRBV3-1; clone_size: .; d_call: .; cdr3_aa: CASSQRGVGTIYGYTF; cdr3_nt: TGTGCCAGCAGCCAAAGGGGCGTAGGAACCATCTATGGCTACACCTTC
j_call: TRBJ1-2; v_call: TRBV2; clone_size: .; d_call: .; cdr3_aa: CASKETESNYGYTF; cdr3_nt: TGTGCCAGCAAGGAGACAGAGAGTAACTATGGCTACACCTTC
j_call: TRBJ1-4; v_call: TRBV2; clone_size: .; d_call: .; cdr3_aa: CASSTAHSSYNEKLFF; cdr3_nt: TGTGCCAGCAGCACAGCGCACAGCTCCTACAATGAAAAACTGTTTTTT
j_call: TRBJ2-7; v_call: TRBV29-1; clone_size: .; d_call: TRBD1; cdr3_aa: CSVEENIRGIYEQYF; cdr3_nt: TGCAGCGTTGAAGAGAATATCAGGGGGATCTACGAGCAGTACTTC
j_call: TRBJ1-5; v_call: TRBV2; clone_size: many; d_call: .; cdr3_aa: CASSEDGEGKPQHF; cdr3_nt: TGTGCCAGCAGTGAAGACGGGGAGGGTAAGCCCCAGCATTTT